This T cell receptor beta chain was recorded in a study of regulatory T cells in long-lasting Graves disease. As for the study in general: Persistent Graves' disease required over 5 years of antithyroid drugs and positive TSH receptor antibodies. Study-level points and caveats: Patients with persistent Graves' had lower TCR diversity than newly diagnosed patients. Favoring TRBV28, TRBJ1-2 and TRBJ2-5 was a feature seen in persistent disease.

Libraries of TCR beta came from iRepertoire HTBI primers plus Arm-PCR of CDR3 regions. In TCRdb, the multiplex PCR reads were re-called with MiXCR into one record per CDR3 protein. The sample has around 510,000 distinct CDR3 sequences, less than 25% seen once. Specified time point: persistent/refractory GD, antithyroid drugs over 5 years with positive TRAb. Preparation of the TCR library used RNA extracted from PBMCs. An endocrinology department in Xi'an, China, supplied the patients. Concerning this clonotype: Its antigen is currently unknown.

Trimming took 0 bases from V and 4 from J, leaving 19 bases between them. Germline CDR1 and CDR2: SGHKS and YYEKEE (reference sequence). The CDR3 covers 17 residues. The chain has TRBV5-5 and TRBJ1-1; possibly TRBD1 for D (6 bases). The sample consisted of peripheral blood mononuclear cells (PBMCs), taken when the disease was refractory, from a patient treated with antithyroid drugs. The sequence derives from a female donor with Graves disease. CDR3 sequence: CASSLGPVGGLVTEAFF. CDR3 coding DNA: TGTGCCAGCAGCTTGGGGCCCGTCGGGGGGCTCGTCACTGAAGCTTTCTTT.